A selection of T cell receptor beta chains follows, all from one sample in a study of cytomegalovirus exposure and HLA in healthy donors. Clones were read by immunoSEQ multiplex PCR, and TCRdb kept only the in-frame ones, dropping some. The table lists about 130,000 clones. What was sequenced was PBMCs. The receptors were sampled from a man aged 40-49 years in good health and CMV-seronegative. The CDR3 runs from the conserved cysteine through the conserved F or W. The D gene is left open where the match is weak.

TRBV5-1	TRBJ1-5	NA	CASSRQQGQPQHF	TGCGCCAGCAGCCGGCAACAGGGTCAGCCCCAGCATTTT
TRBV6-6	TRBJ2-7	TRBD1	CASRTGTGAAYEQYF	TGTGCCAGCAGAACGGGGACAGGGGCTGCCTACGAGCAGTACTTC
TRBV6-1	TRBJ1-1	NA	CASSLEGRMNTEAFF	TGTGCCAGCAGCCTCGAGGGCCGCATGAACACTGAAGCTTTCTTT
TRBV19	TRBJ1-4	NA	CASGGGFKAFNEKLFF	TGTGCCAGTGGGGGGGGATTTAAGGCTTTCAATGAAAAACTGTTTTTT
TRBV27	TRBJ2-1	NA	CASSSQGSFSYNEQFF	TGTGCCAGCAGTTCCCAGGGGAGCTTCTCCTACAATGAGCAGTTCTTC
TRBV7-9	TRBJ1-4	TRBD1	CASGPGQGLSGVKEKLFF	TGTGCCAGCGGGCCGGGACAGGGTTTATCGGGGGTAAAGGAAAAACTGTTTTTT
TRBV10-3	TRBJ2-7	TRBD2	CAISRGTSGSSDEQYF	TGTGCCATCAGCCGCGGGACTAGCGGGAGTAGCGACGAGCAGTACTTC
TRBV7-8	TRBJ2-7	TRBD1	CASSPPGTGVYEQYF	TGTGCCAGCAGTCCTCCCGGGACAGGGGTCTACGAGCAGTACTTC
TRBV29-1	TRBJ2-3	NA	CSAGTSTDTQYF	TGCAGCGCTGGGACAAGCACAGATACGCAGTATTTT
TRBV5-4	TRBJ1-1	TRBD1	CASSLDRGQSEAFF	TGTGCCAGCAGCCTGGACAGGGGGCAATCTGAAGCTTTCTTT
TRBV4-3	TRBJ2-2	NA	CASRTVNTGELFF	TGCGCCAGCCGGACTGTAAACACCGGGGAGCTGTTTTTT
TRBV6-5	TRBJ2-7	TRBD2	CATLSGRSFYEQYF	TGTGCCACTCTTAGCGGGAGGTCCTTCTACGAGCAGTACTTC
TRBV2	TRBJ2-3	TRBD2	CASGGGSGRGTQYF	TGTGCCAGCGGTGGCGGGAGCGGGAGGGGCACGCAGTATTTT
TRBV2	TRBJ2-5	NA	CASSGQGGQETQYF	TGTGCCAGCAGTGGGCAGGGGGGCCAAGAGACCCAGTACTTC
TRBV10-3	TRBJ1-6	TRBD1	CASQDRDRNSPLHF	TGTGCCTCCCAGGACAGGGATCGTAATTCACCCCTCCACTTT
TRBV2	TRBJ2-1	TRBD2	CASSVSGRGDEQFF	TGTGCCAGCAGCGTTAGCGGGAGAGGTGATGAGCAGTTCTTC
TRBV5-1	TRBJ2-7	NA	CASSYGQGEQYF	TGCGCCAGCAGCTACGGACAAGGGGAGCAGTACTTC
TRBV11-3	TRBJ1-1	TRBD1	CASSLGTGLEAFF	TGTGCCAGCAGCTTAGGGACAGGCCTCGAAGCTTTCTTT
TRBV5-6	TRBJ2-3	TRBD1	CASSFMDRGPDTQYF	TGTGCCAGCAGCTTCATGGACAGGGGACCAGATACGCAGTATTTT
TRBV5-1	TRBJ2-1	TRBD2	CASSLELAGGPYNEQFF	TGCGCCAGCAGCTTGGAACTAGCGGGAGGGCCTTACAATGAGCAGTTCTTC
TRBV5-4	TRBJ2-1	TRBD2	CASSLGLAGATTYNEQFF	TGTGCCAGCAGCTTGGGACTAGCGGGAGCAACAACCTACAATGAGCAGTTCTTC
TRBV7-8	TRBJ2-7	TRBD1	CASSSLLAGGNEQYF	TGTGCCAGCAGCTCCCTCCTTGCAGGGGGCAATGAGCAGTACTTC
TRBV7-7	TRBJ2-7	NA	CASSWSGVTEQYF	TGTGCTAGCAGTTGGTCCGGGGTGACCGAGCAGTACTTC
TRBV6-5	TRBJ2-7	NA	CASSRPRGSHYEQYF	TGTGCCAGCAGTCGCCCCCGTGGTAGCCACTACGAGCAGTACTTC
TRBV7-3	TRBJ2-1	TRBD2	CASSLVPSGRGTYNEQFF	TGTGCCAGCAGCTTAGTTCCTAGCGGGAGGGGAACCTACAATGAGCAGTTCTTC
TRBV5-6	TRBJ2-1	TRBD1	CASSSTGYRAYNEQFF	TGTGCCAGCAGCTCGACAGGGTATCGGGCCTACAATGAGCAGTTCTTC
TRBV30	TRBJ2-6	NA	CAWSVSRGANVLTF	TGTGCCTGGAGTGTGAGTCGTGGGGCCAACGTCCTGACTTTC
TRBV7-2	TRBJ2-5	TRBD2	CASSLRLAGRAGETQYF	TGTGCCAGCAGCCTACGACTAGCGGGAAGGGCAGGAGAGACCCAGTACTTC
TRBV30	TRBJ2-7	NA	CAWSVDGGEQYF	TGTGCCTGGAGTGTAGATGGCGGAGAGCAGTACTTC
TRBV19	TRBJ2-5	NA	CASRERGTETQYF	TGTGCCAGTAGAGAAAGGGGCACAGAGACCCAGTACTTC
TRBV28	TRBJ1-2	NA	CASGANYGYTF	TGTGCCAGCGGAGCTAACTATGGCTACACCTTC
TRBV10-3	TRBJ1-1	TRBD1	CAIRTDRGPEAFF	TGTGCCATCAGAACGGACAGGGGACCTGAAGCTTTCTTT
TRBV6-4	TRBJ2-1	TRBD2	CASSARWTSGKSHNEQFF	TGTGCCAGCAGTGCACGGTGGACTAGCGGGAAAAGTCACAATGAGCAGTTCTTC
TRBV6-1	TRBJ2-5	TRBD2	CASSEALAGMVGVETQYF	TGTGCCAGCAGTGAAGCCCTAGCGGGGATGGTGGGCGTGGAGACCCAGTACTTC
TRBV2	TRBJ2-1	NA	CASSETGTAWNEQFF	TGTGCCAGCAGTGAAACAGGGACGGCGTGGAATGAGCAGTTCTTC
TRBV29-1	TRBJ2-1	TRBD2	CSVRLAGQFF	TGCAGCGTCCGACTAGCGGGACAGTTCTTC
TRBV7-9	TRBJ1-1	NA	CASSLAYSSGGRTEAFF	TGTGCCAGCAGCTTGGCTTACAGTTCGGGAGGGAGGACTGAAGCTTTCTTT
TRBV10-3	TRBJ2-3	TRBD1	CAISDIDRGRPDTQYF	TGTGCCATCAGTGATATAGACAGGGGGAGGCCAGATACGCAGTATTTT
TRBV19	TRBJ1-5	NA	CASSAPPGGTSNQPQHF	TGTGCCAGTAGTGCGCCGCCGGGAGGGACTAGCAATCAGCCCCAGCATTTT
TRBV18	TRBJ1-5	NA	CASSPGGEGQPQHF	TGTGCCAGCTCACCAGGGGGCGAAGGGCAGCCCCAGCATTTT
TRBV21-1	TRBJ2-7	NA	CASSKSTDTDEQYF	TGTGCCAGCAGCAAATCGACAGATACCGACGAGCAGTACTTC
TRBV9	TRBJ1-1	NA	CASSVRLATEAFF	TGTGCCAGCAGCGTGCGGCTCGCCACTGAAGCTTTCTTT
TRBV11-2	TRBJ2-1	NA	CASSHFGGSYYNEQFF	TGTGCCAGCAGCCATTTCGGCGGCTCGTATTACAATGAGCAGTTCTTC
TRBV6-1	TRBJ1-5	TRBD1	CASIFTGGSGQPQHF	TGTGCCAGCATCTTCACAGGGGGTTCAGGTCAGCCCCAGCATTTT
TRBV28	TRBJ2-7	TRBD2	CASSSRLAGRAYEQYF	TGTGCCAGCAGTTCCCGACTAGCGGGACGGGCCTACGAGCAGTACTTC
TRBV4-1	TRBJ2-5	NA	CASSQDPSGRAQETQYF	TGCGCCAGCAGCCAAGACCCCTCGGGCAGGGCACAAGAGACCCAGTACTTC
TRBV29-1	TRBJ2-5	NA	CSLRGYLPETQYF	TGCAGCCTACGGGGATACCTCCCGGAGACCCAGTACTTC
TRBV7-8	TRBJ1-1	TRBD1	CASSSPRGQGWIMNTEAFF	TGTGCCAGCAGCTCTCCACGCGGACAGGGATGGATCATGAACACTGAAGCTTTCTTT